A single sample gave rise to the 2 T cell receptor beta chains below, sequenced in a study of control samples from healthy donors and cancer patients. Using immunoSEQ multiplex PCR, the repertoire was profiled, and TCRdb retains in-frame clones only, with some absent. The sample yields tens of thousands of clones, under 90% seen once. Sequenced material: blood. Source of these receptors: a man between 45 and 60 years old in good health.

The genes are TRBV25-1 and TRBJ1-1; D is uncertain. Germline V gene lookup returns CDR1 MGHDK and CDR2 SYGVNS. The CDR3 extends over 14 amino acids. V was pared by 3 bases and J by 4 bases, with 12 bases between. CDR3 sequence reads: CASSERSPGTEAFF. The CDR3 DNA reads TGTGCCAGCAGTGAGCGGTCGCCGGGCACTGAAGCTTTCTTT. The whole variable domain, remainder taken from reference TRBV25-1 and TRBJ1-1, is EADIYQTPRYLVIGTGKKITLECSQTMGHDKMYWYQQDPGMELHLIHYSYGVNSTEKGDLSSESTVSRIRTEHFPLTLESARPSHTSQYLCASSERSPGTEAFFGQGTRLTVV.

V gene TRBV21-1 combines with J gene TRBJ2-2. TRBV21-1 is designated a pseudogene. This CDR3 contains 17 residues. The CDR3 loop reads CASSKKKVGEYTGELFF. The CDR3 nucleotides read TGTGCCAGCAGCAAAAAAAAAGTGGGGGAGTACACCGGGGAGCTGTTTTTT.